This record concerns one T cell receptor (beta chain) sequence. Its antigen is still unknown. No base quality information exists; no much larger clone differs at one position. The source of the sample is a study of blood T cell repertoires in COVID-19 (dated by TCRdb to about 2020). Study-wide context: The collaborator samples originated in the United States, Italy and Spain and spanned the acute and convalescent phases of COVID-19. The prospective study material was composed of cDNA or gDNA derived from T cells, B-cell-depleted T cells, or PBMCs. Subjects who had been exposed to COVID-19, were actively infected with it, or had recovered from it provided the deeply sampled blood TCRbeta repertoires that made up the dataset. The repertoires were made available in a free public database intended to serve as a resource for research on the immune response to SARS-CoV-2. Samples were obtained from the ongoing ImmuneRACE study (first 160 participants) and from over 1,000 subjects provided by 6 global collaborators. The sample metadata nearly always contained a de-identified subject ID, COVID-19 status, age in years and sex. Where available, HLA class I and class II types were taken from metadata supplied by the sample provider and were not determined by assay-based typing.

TCRbeta CDR3 regions were amplified from genomic DNA using the immunoSEQ Assay, a bias-controlled multiplex PCR. From the authors' description of their analysis: Nucleated cell counts per sample were estimated from amplification of reference gene primers within the assay. To quantify the absolute abundance of each unique TCRbeta CDR3 rearrangement, sequence reads were collapsed and filtered. For each sample, productive Simpson clonality was calculated as the square root of Simpson's diversity index across productive rearrangements. Held by TCRdb, this immuneACCESS table contains in-frame sequences only and omits some clones. Under half of the omission traces to an unresolved V gene where checked; the cause of the rest is unknown. That table is the source of V, J and clone size, and D and trimming were worked out from the DNA. For this sample there are approximately 160,000 clones; 84% appear just once. The ten largest clonotypes hold roughly 13% of the sample.

Collaborating institutions collected whole blood in K2EDTA tubes following their own protocols. For TCRbeta analysis, collaborators shipped samples in one of three forms: frozen whole blood, isolated PBMCs, or DNA extracted from either of those sample types. The paper as a whole reports these results and caveats: The quantity of clinical and demographic metadata differed by source and by participant and was supplied without curation.

CDR1 DFQATT and CDR2 SNEGSKA are derived from the germline V gene (reference sequence). Taken from cysteine to phenylalanine, the CDR3 has 13 residues. The only DNA kept is the CDR3, 39 bases in frame from the first base. V is cut back by 3 bases and J by 8 bases, with 4 bases in the junction unmatched. This clonotype originated in a man younger than 30 with active or convalescent COVID-19. Sequenced material: peripheral blood. Rearrangement joined TRBV20-1 to TRBJ2-1; 10 central bases correspond to TRBD2. Here the CDR3 is given as CSASGLAGDEQFF. In nucleotide form, the sequence is TGCAGTGCTAGTGGGCTAGCGGGAGATGAGCAGTTCTTC.